Each of the 18 T cell receptor beta chains below was sequenced from the same sample in a study of shared clonotypes between healthy human individuals. Cells designated naive CD8 were CD45RO-negative and were positively selected for CCR7, with terminally differentiated effector memory CD45RA+ cells excluded. Produced via immunoSEQ multiplex PCR; TCRdb's table is partial and in-frame only. The top ten clones hold around 24% of a sample with hundreds of thousands of clones, 90% to 95% of them seen once. The sample was naive CD8+ T cells sorted from blood. Receptors originate from a man aged 30-40 years in good health.

This clone was observed a handful of times. The chain combines TRBV4-1 with TRBJ2-7, with TRBD2 as a possible D gene (5 bases). Germline V CDR1 and CDR2: MGHRA, YSYEKL. V was pared by 1 base and J by 2 bases, with 15 bases between. CDR3 length: 16 residues. CDR3 coding DNA: TGCGCCAGCAGCCAAGTAGAGCGGAGCGGACCCTACGAGCAGTACTTC. Its translation: CASSQVERSGPYEQYF.

The chain links TRBV19 to TRBJ2-7; possibly TRBD1 for D (5 bases). The CDR3 totals 19 residues. In germline, CDR1 is LNHDA, CDR2 SQIVND (reference sequence). Trimming removed 1 base from V and 3 bases from J, with 25 bases in between. CDR3 bases: TGTGCCAGTAGTATAGGCCCCGTCACAGGTTTGGACGGAAACTACGAGCAGTACTTC. Residues: CASSIGPVTGLDGNYEQYF.

This clone was picked up one time. The same CDR3 is also encoded by other DNA sequences in this sample. The chain combines TRBV5-8 with TRBJ2-7, with a weak D call TRBD2 (6 bases). V was clipped by 2 bases and J by 3 bases, with 9 bases between them. Germline V CDR1 and CDR2: SGHTS, YDEGEE. There are 13 residues in the CDR3. The CDR3 here is CASSFSGSYEQYF. CDR3 DNA sequence: TGTGCCAGCAGCTTTTCCGGGAGCTACGAGCAGTACTTC.

This clone showed up just a few times. The V call is TRBV4-1, the J call TRBJ2-7; 9 bases line up with TRBD2. J was trimmed by 6 bases and V by 4 bases; bases with no gene match: 7. The CDR3 has 14 amino acids. CDR1 and CDR2 (germline): MGHRA, YSYEKL. The CDR3 DNA is TGCGCCAGCAGCCTAGCGACTAGCGGAAGCGAGCAGTACTTC. This gives the protein CASSLATSGSEQYF.

The V and J genes are TRBV4-1 and TRBJ1-1; D call uncertain. Germline V CDR1 and CDR2: MGHRA, YSYEKL. Between the trimmed V and J ends, which lost 0 bases and 3 bases, there was a span of 8 bases. This CDR3 has 14 residues. The CDR3: CASSQDSHYTEAFF. In nucleotides, the CDR3 is TGCGCCAGCAGCCAAGATTCACATTACACTGAAGCTTTCTTT.

The chain uses TRBV6-5 and TRBJ2-1, with D perhaps TRBD2 (5 bases). Germline lookup yields CDR1 MNHEY and CDR2 SVGAGI. V gave up 6 bases and J gave up 6 bases, with 12 bases separating them. The CDR3 spans 13 residues. The CDR3 here is CASRNGLGNEQFF. For the CDR3, the DNA is TGTGCCAGCAGAAATGGACTGGGCAATGAGCAGTTCTTC.

The chain recombines TRBV7-8 with TRBJ2-7, with a weak D call TRBD2 (5 bases). The CDR3 has 16 amino acids. Deletions cut 4 bases from V and 4 bases from J, with 20 bases between. CDR1 is SGHVS and CDR2 is FQNEAQ in the germline V gene. CDR3 sequence (DNA): TGTGCCAGCAGCTCCGAGGAGGCAGGATTTGGGTACGAGCAGTACTTC. Residues: CASSSEEAGFGYEQYF.

This clone appeared once. The chain has TRBV28 and TRBJ2-1, with 11 bases fitting TRBD2. V lost 7 bases to trimming and J lost 7 bases; unmatched junction nucleotides: 6. This CDR3 is built from 14 residues. CDR1 and CDR2 from the germline V gene are MDHEN and SYDVKM. CDR3 sequence (DNA): TGTGCCAGCACCCCGACTAGCGGGGTGAATGAGCAGTTCTTC. Protein: CASTPTSGVNEQFF.

The J gene is TRBJ2-1, the V gene TRBV11-2, with D perhaps being TRBD1 or TRBD2 (5 bases each). The V end lost 2 bases, the J end lost 8 bases, and 7 bases lay between the germline ends. Germline CDR1 SGHAT, CDR2 FQNNGV. The CDR3 extends over 12 amino acids. This chain's CDR3 is CASSLRGDEQFF. The CDR3 nucleotides are TGTGCCAGCAGCTTACGAGGGGATGAGCAGTTCTTC.

The chain recombines TRBV9 with TRBJ2-1; 11 bases map to TRBD2. The CDR3 spans 16 residues. V was pared by 0 bases and J by 3 bases, with 2 bases of the junction left unmatched. Germline V CDR1 and CDR2: SGDLS, YYNGEE. The CDR3 is CASSVDLAGGYNEQFF. The CDR3 DNA is TGTGCCAGCAGCGTAGATCTAGCGGGAGGCTACAATGAGCAGTTCTTC.

This chain links TRBV9 with TRBJ2-1; D ambiguous. Trimming took 3 bases from V and 0 from J, leaving 13 bases between them. This CDR3 is built from 16 residues. Germline CDR1 SGDLS, CDR2 YYNGEE. The chain's CDR3 is CASSARRILSYNEQFF. CDR3 nucleotide sequence: TGTGCCAGCAGCGCTAGGCGGATCCTCTCCTACAATGAGCAGTTCTTC.

The rearrangement links TRBV29-1 to TRBJ2-7; a possible D gene is TRBD1 (6 bases). This CDR3 region has 12 residues. The germline CDR1 and CDR2 sequences are SQVTM and ANQGSEA. V was pared by 3 bases and J by 3 bases, with 9 bases between. This chain's CDR3 is CSVDTGSYEQYF. In DNA form, the CDR3 reads TGCAGCGTTGATACAGGGAGCTACGAGCAGTACTTC.

The chain recombines TRBV28 with TRBJ1-1; a possible D gene is TRBD1 (5 bases). The CDR3 is 13 amino acids. Germline CDR1 reads MDHEN; CDR2 reads SYDVKM. Trimming took off 5 bases at V and 5 bases at J, with 12 bases between the two ends. CDR3 residues: CASSTIGATEAFF. CDR3 coding DNA: TGTGCCAGCAGTACTATAGGGGCGACTGAAGCTTTCTTT.

This clone has only one observation. V usage is TRBV28 and J usage is TRBJ2-3; the D is unclear. The germline V gene encodes CDR1 MDHEN and CDR2 SYDVKM. CDR3 length: 17 residues. Trimming cost V 1 base and J 0 bases, with 14 bases left between them. The CDR3 region is CASSLFLNQDSTDTQYF. CDR3 in DNA: TGTGCCAGCAGTTTATTCCTAAATCAAGATAGCACAGATACGCAGTATTTT. Using reference TRBV28 and TRBJ2-3 for the parts outside the CDR3, the full variable domain is DVKVTQSSRYLVKRTGEKVFLECVQDMDHENMFWYRQDPGLGLRLIYFSYDVKMKEKGDIPEGYSVSREKKERFSLILESASTNQTSMYLCASSLFLNQDSTDTQYFGPGTRLTVL.

This clone was seen a few times. The sample contains more than one DNA sequence encoding this CDR3. The rearrangement uses TRBV4-1 and TRBJ1-3, with a possible D match to TRBD1 (5 bases). V shed 0 bases and J shed 4 bases, with 10 bases lying between them. CDR1 is MGHRA, CDR2 YSYEKL, per germline. The CDR3 contains 15 residues. CDR3 sequence: CASSQDRGRGNTIYF. The CDR3 coding sequence is TGCGCCAGCAGCCAAGATAGGGGAAGGGGAAACACCATATATTTT.

This clone was detected a few times. The CDR3 sequence: CASIQETQYF. The CDR3 DNA reads as TGTGCCAGCATCCAAGAGACCCAGTACTTC. J is TRBJ2-5 and V is TRBV9; D not certain. This CDR3 has 10 residues. Per the germline V gene, CDR1 is SGDLS and CDR2 is YYNGEE. V lost 6 bases and J 1 base, leaving 1 base between the germline ends.

Worth noting for this clone: Sequence at one end of the junction differs from germline and may be a read error. The V call is TRBV6-1, the J call TRBJ2-7; 10 nucleotides match TRBD1. Germline-derived CDR1 and CDR2 are MNHNS and SASEGT. The CDR3 loop spans 15 amino acids. The CDR3 reads CASREAGTGADEQYF. In DNA, the CDR3 is TGTGCCAGCAGAGAAGCCGGGACAGGGGCCGACGAGCAGTACTTC.

This clone appeared a few times. This chain uses TRBV30 with TRBJ2-5, with TRBD1 matching over 9 bases. This CDR3 has 13 amino acids. Per the germline V gene, CDR1 is GTSNPN and CDR2 is SVGIG (reference sequence). Trimming took 5 bases from V and 5 from J; bases not matched to a gene: 6. The CDR3 loop reads CAWDDRGGETQYF. CDR3 sequence (DNA): TGTGCCTGGGATGACAGGGGGGGCGAGACCCAGTACTTC.